Below are 24 T cell receptor beta chains sequenced from a single sample in a study of blood T cell repertoires in COVID-19. The table came from immunoSEQ multiplex PCR; TCRdb's copy has only in-frame clones and leaves some out. The table includes some 700,000 clones, around 89% detected once. Sequencing was carried out using peripheral blood. Receptors were obtained from a young woman with acute or convalescent COVID-19.

This clone appeared a single time. The J gene is TRBJ1-5, the V gene TRBV18; 9 bases match TRBD1. CDR3 length: 16 amino acids. With 3 bases clipped from V and 6 bases from J, the junction kept 9 bases outside the gene matches. Germline V gives CDR1 KGHSH, CDR2 LQKENI. For the CDR3, the DNA is TGTGCCAGCTCACCGGCCGGGACAGGGTTTTCTCAGCCCCAGCATTTT. Protein product: CASSPAGTGFSQPQHF.

This rearrangement joins TRBV28 to TRBJ1-5; 7 bases match TRBD1. The CDR3 runs to 14 residues. CDR1 and CDR2 from the germline V gene are MDHEN and SYDVKM. V shed 10 bases, J shed 2 bases, and the junction held 8 bases outside the gene matches. CDR3 protein: CATMTGTGNQPQHF. CDR3 bases: TGTGCCACCATGACAGGGACAGGCAATCAGCCCCAGCATTTT. The entire variable domain, with the rest obtained from reference TRBV28 and TRBJ1-5, is as follows: DVKVTQSSRYLVKRTGEKVFLECVQDMDHENMFWYRQDPGLGLRLIYFSYDVKMKEKGDIPEGYSVSREKKERFSLILESASTNQTSMYLCATMTGTGNQPQHFGDGTRLSIL.

The chain recombines TRBV2 with TRBJ1-3; no clear D. Germline V gene data show CDR1 as SNHLY and CDR2 as FYNNEI. The CDR3 contains 13 residues. V gave up 4 bases and J gave up 7 bases, with 11 bases separating them. CDR3 loop: CASSVWQWNTIYF. For the CDR3, the DNA is TGTGCCAGCAGTGTTTGGCAATGGAACACCATATATTTT.

The chain combines TRBV5-4 with TRBJ2-1; D may be TRBD2 (5 bases). This CDR3 contains 14 residues. Per the germline V gene, CDR1 is SGHNT and CDR2 is YYREEE (reference sequence). V lost 0 bases and J 10 bases, leaving 14 bases between the germline ends. The CDR3 DNA sequence: TGTGCCAGCAGCTTGGACCCATCTCGCGGGGAGCAGTTCTTC. Translating gives CASSLDPSRGEQFF.

V gene TRBV2 combines with J gene TRBJ1-1, with D possibly matching TRBD1 (6 bases). Between the trimmed V and J ends, which lost 5 bases and 5 bases, there was a span of 15 bases. Germline V lookup: CDR1 SNHLY, CDR2 FYNNEI. CDR3 length equals 14 residues. CDR3 in amino acids: CASSLGGARTEAFF. In nucleotides, the CDR3 is TGTGCCAGCAGTTTAGGGGGGGCAAGAACTGAAGCTTTCTTT.

The gene calls are TRBV5-5 and TRBJ1-1; the D is unclear. The CDR3 runs to 11 residues. V lost 0 bases and J lost 8, with 5 bases in between. The germline gives CDR1 SGHKS, CDR2 YYEKEE (reference sequence). The DNA for the CDR3 is TGTGCCAGCAGCTTGGCCGGGGAAGCTTTCTTT. It translates to CASSLAGEAFF.

The chain carries TRBV5-5 and TRBJ1-6; 8 bases are a match to TRBD1. CDR3 length equals 16 residues. Germline V gene lookup returns CDR1 SGHKS and CDR2 YYEKEE (reference sequence). With 4 bases clipped from V and 5 bases from J, the junction kept 8 bases outside the gene matches. In DNA, the CDR3 is TGTGCCAGCAGCGTAACAGGGGGTCTTAATAATTCACCCCTCCACTTT. Its translation: CASSVTGGLNNSPLHF.

The chain is built from TRBV4-1 and TRBJ2-3; weak D call: TRBD2 (6 bases). CDR3 size: 17 residues. V lost 0 bases to trimming and J lost 2 bases, with 15 bases between them. CDR1 is MGHRA, CDR2 YSYEKL, per germline. CDR3 in amino acids: CASSQDSIAVNTDTQYF. The CDR3 nucleotides read TGCGCCAGCAGCCAAGATTCGATAGCGGTGAACACAGATACGCAGTATTTT.

The V and J genes are TRBV7-6 and TRBJ2-1; possible D gene TRBD2, 6 bases. Germline CDR1 reads SGHVS; CDR2 reads FNYEAQ. The CDR3 is 13 amino acids. Trimming cost V 0 bases and J 9 bases, with 9 bases left between them. This CDR3 reads CASSLARGGEQFF. CDR3 bases: TGTGCCAGCAGCTTAGCTAGGGGAGGTGAGCAGTTCTTC. The full variable domain, in which reference TRBV7-6 and TRBJ2-1 provide the parts outside the CDR3, is GAGVSQSPRYKVTKRGQDVALRCDPISGHVSLYWYRQALGQGPEFLTYFNYEAQQDKSGLPNDRFSAERPEGSISTLTIQRTEQRDSAMYRCASSLARGGEQFFGPGTRLTVL.

V is TRBV3-1 (or the pseudogene TRBV3-2) and J is TRBJ1-1; D remains unclear. The germline CDR1 and CDR2 sequences are LGHDT and YNNKEL (reference sequence). This CDR3 contains 11 residues. V was pared by 1 base and J by 12 bases, with 9 bases between. The CDR3 protein is CASSQGHHTFF. The CDR3, as DNA: TGTGCCAGCAGCCAAGGACATCACACTTTCTTT.

This chain uses TRBV15 with TRBJ2-5, with 8 bases matching TRBD1. J gave up 5 bases and V 5 bases, and 7 bases lay outside the gene matches. Germline V gene data show CDR1 as LNHNV and CDR2 as YYDKDF (reference sequence). The CDR3 contains 14 residues. CDR3 in DNA: TGTGCCACCAGCCGCAGGGGGCGTGGGGAGACCCAGTACTTC. Encoded protein: CATSRRGRGETQYF.

The rearrangement uses TRBV12-3 or TRBV12-4 and TRBJ1-2, with TRBD1 identical over 7 bases. The CDR3 length is 13 residues. Trimming took 5 bases from V and 4 from J; bases not matched to a gene: 4. The CDR3 DNA sequence: TGTGCCAGCAGTCAACAGGGGATCTATGGCTACACCTTC. This translates into CASSQQGIYGYTF.

CDR3 amino acids: CASSPNGGAQTEAFF. The CDR3 nucleotides read TGTGCCAGCTCACCCAACGGGGGGGCCCAAACTGAAGCTTTCTTT. V gene TRBV18 combines with J gene TRBJ1-1; D might be TRBD1 (6 bases). The CDR3 contains 15 residues. Germline V gives CDR1 KGHSH, CDR2 LQKENI. V shed 3 bases and J shed 5 bases, with 16 bases lying between them.

This clone was seen more than once but under ten times. V gene TRBV11-2 combines with J gene TRBJ2-7, with TRBD2 identical over 7 bases. V gave up 2 bases and J gave up 4 bases; unmatched junction bases: 11. Germline assignment: CDR1 SGHAT and CDR2 FQNNGV. The CDR3 runs to 16 residues. The CDR3 DNA reads as TGTGCCAGCAGCTTATTCGGGGGGAACGAGGGGTACGAGCAGTACTTC. Amino acids: CASSLFGGNEGYEQYF.

The V call is TRBV5-1, the J call TRBJ1-4; weak D call: TRBD1 (5 bases). V lost 0 bases to trimming and J lost 8 bases, with 11 bases between them. CDR1 and CDR2 (germline): SGHRS, YFSETQ. CDR3 length equals 14 residues. CDR3 bases: TGCGCCAGCAGCTTGGGCCGGGCAGGGGAAAAACTGTTTTTT. It encodes CASSLGRAGEKLFF.

This chain joins TRBV4-3 and TRBJ1-2; a weak D match, TRBD1 (5 bases). The germline V and J ends were trimmed by 1 base and 7 bases, with 10 bases remaining between them. The CDR3 is 13 residues long. CDR1 and CDR2 from the germline V gene are LGHNA and YSLEER. The chain's CDR3 is CASSQGGVSGYTF. CDR3 nucleotide sequence: TGCGCCAGCAGCCAAGGGGGGGTGAGTGGCTACACCTTC.

CDR3 in amino acids: CASSYDTANTGELFF. In DNA, the CDR3 is TGTGCCAGCAGCTACGACACCGCGAACACCGGGGAGCTGTTTTTT. The V gene is TRBV28, the J gene TRBJ2-2, with unresolved D. The CDR3 has 15 amino acids. The ends were cut back, 6 bases at V and 0 bases at J, with 11 bases in the middle. From germline, CDR1 is MDHEN and CDR2 SYDVKM.

The CDR3: CASSPIRGEAFF. The CDR3 nucleotides are TGTGCCAGCTCACCCATCCGGGGTGAAGCTTTCTTT. The chain combines TRBV18 with TRBJ1-1; D ambiguous. The V end lost 3 bases, the J end lost 7 bases, and 9 bases lay between the germline ends. This CDR3 has 12 residues. The germline V gene encodes CDR1 KGHSH and CDR2 LQKENI.

J is TRBJ1-1 and V is TRBV6-6; TRBD1 aligns across 7 bases. V lost 0 bases to trimming and J lost 4 bases; unmatched junction nucleotides: 2. This CDR3 has 14 residues. Germline V gene data show CDR1 as MNHNY and CDR2 as SVGAGI (reference sequence). The chain's CDR3 is CASSYSKGATEAFF. CDR3 DNA sequence: TGTGCCAGCAGTTACTCGAAGGGGGCCACTGAAGCTTTCTTT.

This clone was seen just once. The rearrangement links TRBV6-5 to TRBJ1-5; a possible D gene is TRBD1 (6 bases). Trimming stripped 6 bases from V and 0 bases from J, with 12 bases between. The CDR3 sequence is 15 residues long. Germline V gene sequence: CDR1 MNHEY, CDR2 SVGAGI. CDR3 nucleotides: TGTGCCAGCAGACAGGGCTACTATAGCAATCAGCCCCAGCATTTT. It is translated as CASRQGYYSNQPQHF.

The rearrangement links TRBV7-6 to TRBJ2-3; D gene unclear. V lost 6 bases, J lost 0 bases, and 7 bases lay in between. This CDR3 has 13 residues. Germline V gene lookup returns CDR1 SGHVS and CDR2 FNYEAQ. As DNA, the CDR3 is TGTGCCAGCAGAGATACTAGCACAGATACGCAGTATTTT. It yields the protein CASRDTSTDTQYF.

The rearrangement joins TRBV2 to TRBJ1-1, with unresolved D. V shed 8 bases and J shed 0 bases, with 10 bases lying between them. CDR3 length: 13 residues. The germline V gene has CDR1 SNHLY and CDR2 FYNNEI. The CDR3 loop reads CASLAEMNTEAFF. In nucleotides, the CDR3 is TGTGCCAGCCTTGCGGAGATGAACACTGAAGCTTTCTTT.

This chain uses TRBV5-1 with TRBJ2-1; 9 bases are a match to TRBD1. The CDR3 totals 15 residues. With V trimmed by 6 bases and J by 2 bases, 6 bases remained unmatched. Germline V CDR1 and CDR2: SGHRS, YFSETQ. CDR3 sequence reads: CASTNGQGPYNEQFF. The CDR3 nucleotides are TGCGCCAGCACAAACGGACAGGGGCCCTACAATGAGCAGTTCTTC.

The V gene is TRBV21-1, the J gene TRBJ1-5; the table's D gene call, TRBD1, was not cross checked with the DNA. TRBV21-1 is an annotated pseudogene. The CDR3 spans 14 residues. The CDR3 DNA follows: TGTGCCAGCAGACGACAGGGGAGCAATCAGCCCCAGCATTTT. Residues: CASRRQGSNQPQHF.